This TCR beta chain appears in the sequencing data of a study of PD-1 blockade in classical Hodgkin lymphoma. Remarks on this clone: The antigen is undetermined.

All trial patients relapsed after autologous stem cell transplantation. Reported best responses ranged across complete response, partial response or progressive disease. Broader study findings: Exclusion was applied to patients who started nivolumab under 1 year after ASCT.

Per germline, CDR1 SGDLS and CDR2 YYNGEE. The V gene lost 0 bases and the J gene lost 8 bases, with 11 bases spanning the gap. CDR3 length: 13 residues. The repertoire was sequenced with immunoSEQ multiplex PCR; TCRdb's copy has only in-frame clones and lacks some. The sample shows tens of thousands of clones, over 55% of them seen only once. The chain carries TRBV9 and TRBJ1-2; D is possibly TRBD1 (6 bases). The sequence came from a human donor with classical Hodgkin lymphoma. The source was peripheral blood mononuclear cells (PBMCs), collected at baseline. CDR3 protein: CASSVDTGRGYTF. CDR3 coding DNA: TGTGCCAGCAGCGTAGATACAGGGCGAGGCTACACCTTC. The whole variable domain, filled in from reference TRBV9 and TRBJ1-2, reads DSGVTQTPKHLITATGQRVTLRCSPRSGDLSVYWYQQSLDQGLQFLIQYYNGEERAKGNILERFSAQQFPDLHSELNLSSLELGDSALYFCASSVDTGRGYTFGSGTRLTVV.